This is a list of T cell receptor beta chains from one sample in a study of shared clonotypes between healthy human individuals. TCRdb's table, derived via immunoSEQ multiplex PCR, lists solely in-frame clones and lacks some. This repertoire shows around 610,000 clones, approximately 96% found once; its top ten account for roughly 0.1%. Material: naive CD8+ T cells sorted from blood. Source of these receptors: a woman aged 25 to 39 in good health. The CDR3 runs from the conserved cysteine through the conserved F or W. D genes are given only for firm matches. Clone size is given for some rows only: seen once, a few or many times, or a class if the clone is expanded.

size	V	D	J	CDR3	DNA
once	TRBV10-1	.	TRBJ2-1	CASSESGAFNEQFF	TGCGCCAGCAGTGAGTCGGGAGCGTTCAATGAGCAGTTCTTC
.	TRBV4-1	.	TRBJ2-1	CASSQDTANSYNEQFF	TGCGCCAGCAGCCAAGATACTGCAAACTCCTACAATGAGCAGTTCTTC
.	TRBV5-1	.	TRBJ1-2	CASSVGGLTSYGYTF	TGCGCCAGCAGCGTTGGAGGGCTGACCTCCTATGGCTACACCTTC
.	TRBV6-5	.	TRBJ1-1	CASAGSLNTEAFF	TGTGCCAGCGCAGGGTCTCTGAACACTGAAGCTTTCTTT
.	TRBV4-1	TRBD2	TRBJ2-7	CASSFSTTSGSYEQYF	TGCGCCAGCAGCTTCTCTACGACTAGCGGATCCTACGAGCAGTACTTC
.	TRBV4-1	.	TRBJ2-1	CASSPRTRAGEQFF	TGCGCCAGCAGCCCTCGGACCAGAGCCGGTGAGCAGTTCTTC
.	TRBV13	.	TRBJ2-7	CASSPTGRQAYEQYF	TGTGCCAGCAGCCCCACGGGCAGACAGGCCTACGAGCAGTACTTC
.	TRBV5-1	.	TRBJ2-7	CASSFGSWGSYEQYF	TGCGCCAGCAGCTTTGGGTCCTGGGGCTCCTACGAGCAGTACTTC
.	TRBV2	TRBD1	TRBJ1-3	CASSEETGGLSGNTIYF	TGTGCCAGCAGTGAGGAGACAGGGGGCCTCTCTGGAAACACCATATATTTT
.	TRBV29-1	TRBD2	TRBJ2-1	CSVGTSGRLAEQFF	TGCAGCGTTGGGACTAGCGGGAGGCTGGCTGAGCAGTTCTTC
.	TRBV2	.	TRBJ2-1	CASAIGGYNEQFF	TGTGCCAGCGCCATCGGAGGGTACAATGAGCAGTTCTTC
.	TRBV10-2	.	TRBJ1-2	CASSPETLYGYTF	TGCGCCAGCAGCCCGGAAACCCTATATGGCTACACCTTC
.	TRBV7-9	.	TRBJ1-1	CASSPRELTPREAFF	TGTGCCAGCAGCCCCCGGGAACTGACTCCCCGTGAAGCTTTCTTT
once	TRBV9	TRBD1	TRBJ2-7	CASSVDRTEYEQYF	TGTGCCAGCAGCGTGGACAGGACGGAGTACGAGCAGTACTTC
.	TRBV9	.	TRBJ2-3	CASSVVAAHSTDTQYF	TGTGCCAGCAGCGTAGTGGCGGCCCATAGCACAGATACGCAGTATTTT
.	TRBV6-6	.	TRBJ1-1	CASSRQVNTEAFF	TGTGCCAGCAGCCGACAGGTGAACACTGAAGCTTTCTTT
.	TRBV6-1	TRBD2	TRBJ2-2	CASSERAGGVHTGELFF	TGTGCCAGCAGTGAACGTGCGGGAGGGGTCCACACCGGGGAGCTGTTTTTT
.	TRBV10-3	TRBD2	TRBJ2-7	CATATLAGPYEQYF	TGTGCCACCGCAACACTAGCGGGTCCATACGAGCAGTACTTC
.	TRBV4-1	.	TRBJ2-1	CASSQVHSDWRFF	TGCGCCAGCAGCCAAGTCCATTCAGACTGGAGATTCTTC
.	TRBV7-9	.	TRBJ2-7	CASSSGASYEQYF	TGTGCCAGCAGCTCCGGGGCGTCCTACGAGCAGTACTTC
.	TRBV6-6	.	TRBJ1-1	CASSPGNTEAFF	TGTGCCAGCAGCCCAGGGAACACTGAAGCTTTCTTT
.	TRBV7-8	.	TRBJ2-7	CASSPRQPNEQYF	TGTGCCAGCAGCCCCCGCCAGCCGAACGAGCAGTACTTC
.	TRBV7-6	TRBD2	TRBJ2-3	CASSSRTSKSDTQYF	TGTGCCAGCAGCTCCCGGACTAGTAAATCAGATACGCAGTATTTT
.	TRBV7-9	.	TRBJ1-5	CASSHSGNQPQHF	TGTGCCAGCAGCCACTCAGGGAATCAGCCCCAGCATTTT
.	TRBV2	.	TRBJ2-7	CASSGSSEQYF	TGTGCCAGCAGTGGTTCTTCCGAGCAGTACTTC
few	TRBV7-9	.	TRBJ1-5	CASSLGVNQPQHF	TGTGCCAGCAGCTTAGGCGTAAATCAGCCCCAGCATTTT
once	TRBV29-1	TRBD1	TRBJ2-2	CSVVTGGTNTGELFF	TGCAGCGTAGTTACAGGGGGCACGAACACCGGGGAGCTGTTTTTT
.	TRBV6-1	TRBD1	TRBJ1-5	CATLGQGGEPQHF	TGTGCCACCTTGGGACAGGGTGGCGAGCCCCAGCATTTT
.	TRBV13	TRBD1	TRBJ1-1	CASSPGTGGAHTEAFF	TGTGCCAGCAGCCCAGGGACAGGGGGCGCCCACACTGAAGCTTTCTTT
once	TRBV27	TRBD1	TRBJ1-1	CASSLTGVNTEAFF	TGTGCCAGCAGTTTGACAGGGGTGAACACTGAAGCTTTCTTT
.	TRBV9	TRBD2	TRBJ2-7	CASSPGTSGSQEQYF	TGTGCCAGCAGCCCCGGGACTAGCGGGAGTCAAGAGCAGTACTTC